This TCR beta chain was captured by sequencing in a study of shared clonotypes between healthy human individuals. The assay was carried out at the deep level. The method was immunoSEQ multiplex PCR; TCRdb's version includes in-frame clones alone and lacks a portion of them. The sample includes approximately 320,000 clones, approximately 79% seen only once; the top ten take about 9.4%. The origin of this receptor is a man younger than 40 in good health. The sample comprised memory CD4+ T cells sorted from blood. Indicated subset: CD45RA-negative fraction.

CDR3 in amino acids: CASSDVQGGFSEQFF. Here the CDR3 DNA reads TGTGCCAGCAGCGACGTACAAGGGGGATTTAGTGAGCAGTTCTTC. The chain joins TRBV28 to TRBJ2-1; the D gene is possibly TRBD1 (6 bases). The CDR3 has 15 residues. V was clipped by 6 bases and J by 9 bases, with 21 bases between them. Germline V gene lookup returns CDR1 MDHEN and CDR2 SYDVKM.